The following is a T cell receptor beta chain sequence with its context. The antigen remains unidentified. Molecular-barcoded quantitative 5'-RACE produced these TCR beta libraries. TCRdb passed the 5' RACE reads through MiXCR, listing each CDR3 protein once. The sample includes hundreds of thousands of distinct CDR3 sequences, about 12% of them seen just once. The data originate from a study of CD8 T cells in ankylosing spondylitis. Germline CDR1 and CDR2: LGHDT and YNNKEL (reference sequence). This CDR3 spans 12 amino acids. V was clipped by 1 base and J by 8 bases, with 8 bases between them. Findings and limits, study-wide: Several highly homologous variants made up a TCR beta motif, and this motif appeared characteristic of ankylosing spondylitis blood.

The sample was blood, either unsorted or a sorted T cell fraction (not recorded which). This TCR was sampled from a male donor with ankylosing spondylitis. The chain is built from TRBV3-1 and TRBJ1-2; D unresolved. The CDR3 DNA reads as TGTGCCAGCAGCCAAGGCCGGTTCGGCTACACCTTC. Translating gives CASSQGRFGYTF.